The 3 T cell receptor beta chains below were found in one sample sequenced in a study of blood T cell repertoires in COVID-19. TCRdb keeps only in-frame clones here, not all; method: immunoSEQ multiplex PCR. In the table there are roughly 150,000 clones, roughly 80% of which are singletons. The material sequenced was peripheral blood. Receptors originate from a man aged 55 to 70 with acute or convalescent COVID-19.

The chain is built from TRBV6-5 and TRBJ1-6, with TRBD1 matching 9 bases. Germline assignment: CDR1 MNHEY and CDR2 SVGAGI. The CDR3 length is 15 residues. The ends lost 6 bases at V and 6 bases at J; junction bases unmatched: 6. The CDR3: CASRGQGAFNSPLHF. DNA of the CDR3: TGTGCCAGCAGGGGACAGGGAGCCTTTAATTCACCCCTCCACTTT.

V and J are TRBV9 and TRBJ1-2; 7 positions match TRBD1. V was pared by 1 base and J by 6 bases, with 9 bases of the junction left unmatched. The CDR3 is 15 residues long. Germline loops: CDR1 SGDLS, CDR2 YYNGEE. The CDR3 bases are TGTGCCAGCAGCGTATCGGGCAGGGGGTCGGATGGCTACACCTTC. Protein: CASSVSGRGSDGYTF. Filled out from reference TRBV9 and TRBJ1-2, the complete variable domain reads DSGVTQTPKHLITATGQRVTLRCSPRSGDLSVYWYQQSLDQGLQFLIQYYNGEERAKGNILERFSAQQFPDLHSELNLSSLELGDSALYFCASSVSGRGSDGYTFGSGTRLTVV.

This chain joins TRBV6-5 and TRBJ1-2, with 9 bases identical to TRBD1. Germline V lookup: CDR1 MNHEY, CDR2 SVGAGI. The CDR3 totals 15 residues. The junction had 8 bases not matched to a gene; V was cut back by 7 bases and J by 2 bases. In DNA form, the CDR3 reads TGTGCCAGCACCCCCCCCGGGACAGGGAACTATGGCTACACCTTC. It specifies CASTPPGTGNYGYTF.